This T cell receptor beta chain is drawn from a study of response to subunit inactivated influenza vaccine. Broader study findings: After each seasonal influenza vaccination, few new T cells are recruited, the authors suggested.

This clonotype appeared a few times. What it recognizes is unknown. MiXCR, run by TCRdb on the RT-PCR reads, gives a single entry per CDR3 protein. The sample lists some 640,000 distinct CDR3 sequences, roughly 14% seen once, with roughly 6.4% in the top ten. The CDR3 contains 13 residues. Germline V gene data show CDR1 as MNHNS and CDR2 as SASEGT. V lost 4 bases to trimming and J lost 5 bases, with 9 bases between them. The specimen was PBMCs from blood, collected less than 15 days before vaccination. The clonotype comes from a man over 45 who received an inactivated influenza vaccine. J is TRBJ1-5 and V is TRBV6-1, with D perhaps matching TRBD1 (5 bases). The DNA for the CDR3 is TGTGCCAGCAGTGTAGGCAGGGATCAGCCCCAGCATTTT. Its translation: CASSVGRDQPQHF.